The rows below give T cell receptor beta chains drawn from one sample of a study of T cells in tumors after PD-1 blockade. Sequencing used immunoSEQ multiplex PCR; TCRdb keeps in-frame clones, though not all of them. Found here are about 1,800 clones, around 74% of them singletons; the top ten hold 10% to 15%. The sample here was tumor tissue, taken before anti-PD-1 treatment. These receptors came from a human donor with basal cell carcinoma. Each CDR3 is given with its conserved first and last residue. Each record gives: clone size, D gene, V gene, J gene, CDR3 protein, CDR3 DNA. A D gene is named only where the DNA matches it firmly. Clone size is stated in some rows and not others, as once, few, many or a class when expanded.

-,TRBD2,TRBV6-1,TRBJ2-5,CASSAASGGARETQYF,TGTGCCAGCAGTGCCGCTAGCGGGGGGGCTCGGGAGACCCAGTACTTC
-,-,TRBV27,TRBJ2-6,CASSLFSGGAGANVLTF,TGTGCCAGCAGTTTATTCTCCGGGGGCGCTGGGGCCAACGTCCTGACTTTC
-,TRBD2,TRBV6-5,TRBJ2-7,CASTPGGITYEQYF,TGTGCCAGCACCCCGGGGGGGATCACCTACGAGCAGTACTTC
large,TRBD1,TRBV5-1,TRBJ1-6,CASSSGGQGVSPLHF,TGCGCCAGCAGCTCCGGGGGACAGGGAGTTTCACCCCTCCACTTT
-,-,TRBV19,TRBJ2-3,CASSNTASTDTQYF,TGTGCCAGTAGTAACACGGCTAGCACAGATACGCAGTATTTT
few,-,TRBV6-5,TRBJ2-4,CASRRSTVAKNIQYF,TGTGCCAGCAGACGGAGCACGGTAGCCAAAAACATTCAGTACTTC
few,-,TRBV5-8,TRBJ1-5,CASSLSRGQPQHF,TGTGCCAGCAGCTTGTCGAGGGGTCAGCCCCAGCATTTT
-,-,TRBV7-2,TRBJ2-7,CASSPNPGRYEQYF,TGTGCCAGCAGTCCAAACCCGGGAAGGTACGAGCAGTACTTC
-,-,TRBV5-1,TRBJ1-6,CASSGGGASSYNSPLHF,TGCGCCAGCAGCGGGGGAGGCGCGAGCTCCTATAATTCACCCCTCCACTTT
once,TRBD1,TRBV6-1,TRBJ2-4,CASSADRAAKNIQYF,TGTGCCAGCAGTGCCGACAGGGCGGCCAAAAACATTCAGTACTTC
-,-,TRBV4-2,TRBJ2-3,CASSQDVGHHITDTQYF,TGTGCCAGCAGCCAAGATGTGGGACACCACATCACAGATACGCAGTATTTT
-,TRBD2,TRBV6-4,TRBJ2-1,CASSYSGGPGSYNEQFF,TGTGCCAGCAGTTATAGCGGGGGGCCTGGCTCCTACAATGAGCAGTTCTTC
-,-,TRBV4-1,TRBJ1-5,CASSQGGENQPQHF,TGCGCCAGCAGCCAAGGGGGGGAGAATCAGCCCCAGCATTTT
-,-,TRBV7-2,TRBJ1-1,CASSPTGSGTEAFF,TGTGCCAGCAGCCCCACAGGGTCGGGGACTGAAGCTTTCTTT
-,-,TRBV7-2,TRBJ2-3,CASSFYAGITDTQYF,TGTGCCAGCAGCTTTTATGCGGGAATCACAGATACGCAGTATTTT
-,TRBD1,TRBV6-6,TRBJ2-7,CASSYRQGYEQYF,TGTGCCAGCAGTTACCGACAGGGCTACGAGCAGTACTTC
-,-,TRBV30,TRBJ2-3,CAWSLGGGFTDTQYF,TGTGCCTGGAGTCTAGGTGGGGGGTTCACAGATACGCAGTATTTT
-,-,TRBV10-1,TRBJ2-7,CASSSMAGATYEQYF,TGCGCCAGCAGCTCTATGGCCGGGGCTACCTACGAGCAGTACTTC
-,-,TRBV29-1,TRBJ2-5,CSAGRQASETQYF,TGCAGTGCTGGAAGACAGGCTTCCGAGACCCAGTACTTC
-,-,TRBV10-3,TRBJ2-7,CAIREYSHYEQYF,TGTGCCATCAGAGAGTACAGCCATTACGAGCAGTACTTC
-,-,TRBV5-1,TRBJ2-7,CASSLGFLGHEQYF,TGCGCCAGCAGCTTGGGCTTCCTGGGGCACGAGCAGTACTTC
-,TRBD1,TRBV30,TRBJ1-6,CAWSGPGGYNSPLHF,TGTGCCTGGAGTGGGCCAGGGGGCTATAATTCACCCCTCCACTTT
few,TRBD1,TRBV6-5,TRBJ2-2,CASSSGTGFVDGELFF,TGTGCCAGCAGTTCCGGGACAGGGTTTGTTGACGGGGAGCTGTTTTTT
-,-,TRBV27,TRBJ2-2,CASSFQPNTGELFF,TGTGCCAGCAGTTTCCAACCGAACACCGGGGAGCTGTTTTTT
-,TRBD1,TRBV5-6,TRBJ1-5,CASSLKTGWNQPQHF,TGTGCCAGCAGCCTGAAGACAGGGTGGAATCAGCCCCAGCATTTT
-,TRBD1,TRBV24-1,TRBJ2-2,CATSDLTVGQHTGELFF,TGTGCCACCAGTGATTTAACCGTGGGACAGCACACCGGGGAGCTGTTTTTT
once,TRBD2,TRBV10-1,TRBJ2-1,CASSESGGGANEQFF,TGCGCCAGCAGTGAGTCCGGCGGGGGGGCGAATGAGCAGTTCTTC
-,-,TRBV2,TRBJ2-5,CASSEGAGGGETQYF,TGTGCCAGCAGTGAAGGCGCCGGGGGCGGGGAGACCCAGTACTTC
-,TRBD1,TRBV19,TRBJ1-1,CASSLRQGGSMNTEAFF,TGTGCCAGTAGTCTCCGACAGGGAGGGTCCATGAACACTGAAGCTTTCTTT